Sequencing of this T cell receptor (beta chain) was carried out in a study of T cell clonotyping in hematopoietic cell transplantation. This clone was recorded only once. Measured with immunoSEQ multiplex PCR; TCRdb has only the in-frame clones, and not every one. The table lists fewer than 30,000 clones, roughly 95% of them singletons. V lost 5 bases and J 2 bases, leaving 13 bases between the germline ends. CDR3 size: 16 residues. Germline-derived CDR1 and CDR2 are SGHVS and FNYEAQ. This chain links TRBV7-6 with TRBJ2-6; D is undetermined. This receptor was identified in a man in his fifties in good health. Some clones in this sample may be carry-over from other donors' samples. The sequenced material came from peripheral blood mononuclear cells. CDR3 nucleotides: TGTGCCAGCAGCCCCTCCCCCTTACCTGGGGCCAACGTCCTGACTTTC. Amino acid sequence: CASSPSPLPGANVLTF.